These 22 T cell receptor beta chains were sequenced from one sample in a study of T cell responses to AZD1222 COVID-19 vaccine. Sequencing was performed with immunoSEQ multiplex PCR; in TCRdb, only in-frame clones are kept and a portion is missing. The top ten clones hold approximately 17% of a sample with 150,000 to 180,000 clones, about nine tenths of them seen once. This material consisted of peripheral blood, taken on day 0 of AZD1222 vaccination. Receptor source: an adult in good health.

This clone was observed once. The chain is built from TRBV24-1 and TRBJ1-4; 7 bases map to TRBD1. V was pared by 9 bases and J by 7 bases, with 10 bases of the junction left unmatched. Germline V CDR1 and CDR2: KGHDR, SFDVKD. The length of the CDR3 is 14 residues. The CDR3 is CATYGTARGEKLFF. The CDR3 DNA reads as TGTGCCACCTACGGGACAGCCCGAGGTGAAAAACTGTTTTTT.

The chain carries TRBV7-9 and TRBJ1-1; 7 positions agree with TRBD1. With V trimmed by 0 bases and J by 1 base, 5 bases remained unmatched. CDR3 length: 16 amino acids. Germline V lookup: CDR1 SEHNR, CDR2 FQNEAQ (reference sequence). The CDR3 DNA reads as TGTGCCAGCAGCTTAGCGCGCGCAGGGGGGAACACTGAAGCTTTCTTT. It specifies CASSLARAGGNTEAFF.

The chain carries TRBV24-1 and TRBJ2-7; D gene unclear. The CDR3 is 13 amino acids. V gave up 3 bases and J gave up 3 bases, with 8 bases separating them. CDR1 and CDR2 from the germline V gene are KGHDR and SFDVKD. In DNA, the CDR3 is TGTGCCACCAGTGATCATAATTACTACGAGCAGTACTTC. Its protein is CATSDHNYYEQYF.

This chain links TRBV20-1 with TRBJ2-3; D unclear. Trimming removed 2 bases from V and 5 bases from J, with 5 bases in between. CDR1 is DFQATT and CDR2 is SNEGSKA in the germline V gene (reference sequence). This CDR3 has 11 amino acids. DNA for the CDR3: TGCAGTGCTAGACCGGTAGATACGCAGTATTTT. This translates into CSARPVDTQYF.

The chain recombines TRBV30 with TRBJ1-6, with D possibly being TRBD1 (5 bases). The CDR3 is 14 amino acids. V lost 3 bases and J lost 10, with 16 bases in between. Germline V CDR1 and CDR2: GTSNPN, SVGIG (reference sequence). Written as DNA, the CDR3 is TGTGCCTGGAGGCTTAAGGGACGTGAGTCACCCCTCCACTTT. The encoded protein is CAWRLKGRESPLHF.

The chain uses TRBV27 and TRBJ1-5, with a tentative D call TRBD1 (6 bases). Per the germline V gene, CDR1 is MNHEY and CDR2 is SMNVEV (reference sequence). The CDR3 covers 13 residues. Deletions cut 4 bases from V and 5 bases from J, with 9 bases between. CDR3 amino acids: CASSWGAHQPQHF. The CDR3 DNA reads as TGTGCCAGCAGTTGGGGGGCTCATCAGCCCCAGCATTTT.

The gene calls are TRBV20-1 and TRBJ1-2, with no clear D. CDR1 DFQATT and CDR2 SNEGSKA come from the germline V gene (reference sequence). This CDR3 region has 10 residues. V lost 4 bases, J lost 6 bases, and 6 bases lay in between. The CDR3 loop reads CSATLNGYTF. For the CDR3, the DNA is TGCAGTGCTACCCTCAATGGCTACACCTTC.

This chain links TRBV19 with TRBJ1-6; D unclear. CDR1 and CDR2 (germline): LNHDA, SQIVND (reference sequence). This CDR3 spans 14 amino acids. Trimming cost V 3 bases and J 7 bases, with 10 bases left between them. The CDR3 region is CASSIVAVNSPLHF. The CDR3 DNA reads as TGTGCCAGTAGTATTGTTGCGGTGAATTCACCCCTCCACTTT.

This chain's CDR3 is CSVTVGSDQPQHF. The CDR3 bases are TGCAGCGTGACCGTGGGCAGTGACCAGCCCCAGCATTTT. The chain joins TRBV29-1 to TRBJ1-5; D not certain. Germline V gene data show CDR1 as SQVTM and CDR2 as ANQGSEA. V was shortened by 6 bases and J by 7 bases, with 16 bases between the two germline ends. This CDR3 has 13 amino acids.

CDR3 nucleotides: TGCGCCAGCAGCCAAGATGGTCCGGGGGCCCCCGGGGAGCTGTTTTTT. Amino acids: CASSQDGPGAPGELFF. V gene TRBV4-3 combines with J gene TRBJ2-2, with D tentatively TRBD1 or TRBD2 (6 bases each). The V end was cut by 0 bases, the J end by 6 bases, with 14 bases between. This CDR3 spans 16 amino acids. CDR1 and CDR2 from the germline V gene are LGHNA and YSLEER.

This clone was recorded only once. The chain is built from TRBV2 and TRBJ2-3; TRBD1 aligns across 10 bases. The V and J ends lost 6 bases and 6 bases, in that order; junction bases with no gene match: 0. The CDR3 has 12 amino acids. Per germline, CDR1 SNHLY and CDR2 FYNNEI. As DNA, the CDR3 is TGTGCCAGCAGGGACAGGGGGGATACGCAGTATTTT. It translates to CASRDRGDTQYF.

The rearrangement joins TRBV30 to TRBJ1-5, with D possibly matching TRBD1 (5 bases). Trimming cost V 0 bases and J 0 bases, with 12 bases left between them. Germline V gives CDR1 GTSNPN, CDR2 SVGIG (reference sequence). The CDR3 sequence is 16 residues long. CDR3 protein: CAWSVAGLNSNQPQHF. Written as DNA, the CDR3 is TGTGCCTGGAGTGTTGCAGGGTTGAATAGCAATCAGCCCCAGCATTTT. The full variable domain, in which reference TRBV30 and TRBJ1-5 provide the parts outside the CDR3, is SQTIHQWPATLVQPVGSPLSLECTVEGTSNPNLYWYRQAAGRGLQLLFYSVGIGQISSEVPQNLSASRPQDRQFILSSKKLLLSDSGFYLCAWSVAGLNSNQPQHFGDGTRLSIL.

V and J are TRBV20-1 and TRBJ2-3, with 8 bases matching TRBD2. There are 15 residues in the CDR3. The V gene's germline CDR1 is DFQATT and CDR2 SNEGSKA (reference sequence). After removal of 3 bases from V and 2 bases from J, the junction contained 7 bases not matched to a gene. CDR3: CSASEGGGYTDTQYF. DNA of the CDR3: TGCAGTGCTAGTGAAGGCGGGGGGTACACAGATACGCAGTATTTT.

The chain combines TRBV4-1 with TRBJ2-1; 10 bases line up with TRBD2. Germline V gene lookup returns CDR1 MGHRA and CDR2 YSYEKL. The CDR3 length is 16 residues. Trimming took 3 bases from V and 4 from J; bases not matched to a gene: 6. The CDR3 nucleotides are TGCGCCAGCAGCCAGGGACCTAGCGGGAGATACAATGAGCAGTTCTTC. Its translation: CASSQGPSGRYNEQFF.

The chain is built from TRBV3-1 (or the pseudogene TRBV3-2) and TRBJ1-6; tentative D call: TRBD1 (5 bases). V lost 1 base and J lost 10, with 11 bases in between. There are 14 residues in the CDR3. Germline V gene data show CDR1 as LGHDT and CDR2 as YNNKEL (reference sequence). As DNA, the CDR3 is TGTGCCAGCAGCCAAGGCGAGGGGTGGTCACCCCTCCACTTT. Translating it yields CASSQGEGWSPLHF.

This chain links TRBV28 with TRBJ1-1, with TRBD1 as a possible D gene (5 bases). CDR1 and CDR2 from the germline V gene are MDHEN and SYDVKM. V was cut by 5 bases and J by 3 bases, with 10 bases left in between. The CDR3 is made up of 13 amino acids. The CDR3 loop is CASSKIRDTEAFF. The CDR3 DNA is TGTGCCAGCAGTAAGATCAGGGACACTGAAGCTTTCTTT.

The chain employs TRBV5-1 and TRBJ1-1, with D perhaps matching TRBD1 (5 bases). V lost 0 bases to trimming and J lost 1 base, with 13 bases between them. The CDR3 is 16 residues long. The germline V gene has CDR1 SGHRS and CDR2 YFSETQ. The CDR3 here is CASSLARQLRNTEAFF. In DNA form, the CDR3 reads TGCGCCAGCAGCTTGGCCCGACAGCTGAGGAACACTGAAGCTTTCTTT.

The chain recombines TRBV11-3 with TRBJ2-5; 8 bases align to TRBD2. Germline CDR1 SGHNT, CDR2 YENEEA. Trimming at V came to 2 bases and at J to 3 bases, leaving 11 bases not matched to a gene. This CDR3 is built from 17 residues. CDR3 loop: CASSLHASGSGEETQYF. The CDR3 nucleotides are TGTGCCAGCAGCTTACATGCGAGCGGGAGTGGGGAAGAGACCCAGTACTTC. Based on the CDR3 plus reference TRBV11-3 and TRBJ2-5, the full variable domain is EAGVVQSPRYKIIEKKQPVAFWCNPISGHNTLYWYLQNLGQGPELLIRYENEEAVDDSQLPKDRFSAERLKGVDSTLKIQPAELGDSAVYLCASSLHASGSGEETQYFGPGTRLLVL.

The CDR3 loop reads CASRAGMNYEQYF. In nucleotides, the CDR3 is TGTGCCAGCAGAGCAGGGATGAACTACGAGCAGTACTTC. This chain uses TRBV3-1 (or the pseudogene TRBV3-2) with TRBJ2-7, with D tentatively TRBD1 (5 bases). The V end was cut by 6 bases, the J end by 3 bases, with 12 bases between. CDR3 length: 13 amino acids. Germline-derived CDR1 and CDR2 are LGHDT and YNNKEL (reference sequence).

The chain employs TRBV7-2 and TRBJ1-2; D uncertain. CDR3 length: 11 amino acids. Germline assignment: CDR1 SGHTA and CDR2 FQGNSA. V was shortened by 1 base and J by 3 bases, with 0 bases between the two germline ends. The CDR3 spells CASSLDYGYTF. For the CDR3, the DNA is TGTGCCAGCAGCTTAGACTATGGCTACACCTTC. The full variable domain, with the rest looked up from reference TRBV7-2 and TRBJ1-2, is GAGVSQSPSNKVTEKGKDVELRCDPISGHTALYWYRQSLGQGLEFLIYFQGNSAPDKSGLPSDRFSAERTGGSVSTLTIQRTQQEDSAVYLCASSLDYGYTFGSGTRLTVV.

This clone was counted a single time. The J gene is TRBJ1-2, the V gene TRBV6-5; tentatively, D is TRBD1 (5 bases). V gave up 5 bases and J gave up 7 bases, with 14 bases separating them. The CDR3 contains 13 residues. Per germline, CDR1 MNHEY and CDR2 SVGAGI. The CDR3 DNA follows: TGTGCCAGCAGTCCGGAAGGGAGGGGTGGCTACACCTTC. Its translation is CASSPEGRGGYTF.

CDR3 sequence: CASSPPMGQFGYTF. CDR3 coding DNA: TGTGCCAGCTCACCACCGATGGGCCAATTCGGCTACACCTTC. The chain uses TRBV18 and TRBJ1-2; no reliable D call. CDR3 size: 14 residues. The V end was cut by 0 bases, the J end by 8 bases, with 13 bases between. Per germline, CDR1 KGHSH and CDR2 LQKENI.